Presented here are 3 T cell receptor beta chains from one specimen sequenced in a study of T cells after yellow fever vaccination. TCRdb reprocessed the 5' RACE reads via MiXCR and lists one record per CDR3 protein. This sample has a few hundred thousand distinct CDR3 sequences, with around 3.9% found just once. The specimen was PBMCs, collected 5 days after the yellow fever booster vaccination. All receptors come from a man aged 18 to 30 who received the YFV17D yellow fever vaccine.

V and J are TRBV27 and TRBJ2-2; 8 bases fit TRBD1. J lost 4 bases, V lost 2 bases, and 3 bases had no gene match. Germline assignment: CDR1 MNHEY and CDR2 SMNVEV (reference sequence). This CDR3 comprises 15 residues. The CDR3, as DNA: TGTGCCAGCAGTTTACGGACAGGGACCACCGGGGAGCTGTTTTTT. Translated: CASSLRTGTTGELFF.

The chain uses TRBV12-3 or TRBV12-4 and TRBJ1-6; D unresolved. Trimming stripped 5 bases from V and 9 bases from J, with 11 bases between. The CDR3 runs to 13 residues. CDR3 sequence reads: CASSEDYSSPLHF. Here the CDR3 DNA reads TGTGCCAGCAGTGAGGATTACAGTTCACCCCTCCACTTT.

This clonotype was seen a few times. The V call is TRBV5-5, the J call TRBJ1-1; TRBD1 matches 8 bases. The ends lost 4 bases at V and 0 bases at J; junction bases unmatched: 14. CDR1 and CDR2 (germline): SGHKS, YYEKEE (reference sequence). The CDR3 contains 18 residues. The CDR3, as DNA: TGTGCCAGCAGCCCTGGGACAGGAGGATTGTTATTGAACACTGAAGCTTTCTTT. Protein product: CASSPGTGGLLLNTEAFF.